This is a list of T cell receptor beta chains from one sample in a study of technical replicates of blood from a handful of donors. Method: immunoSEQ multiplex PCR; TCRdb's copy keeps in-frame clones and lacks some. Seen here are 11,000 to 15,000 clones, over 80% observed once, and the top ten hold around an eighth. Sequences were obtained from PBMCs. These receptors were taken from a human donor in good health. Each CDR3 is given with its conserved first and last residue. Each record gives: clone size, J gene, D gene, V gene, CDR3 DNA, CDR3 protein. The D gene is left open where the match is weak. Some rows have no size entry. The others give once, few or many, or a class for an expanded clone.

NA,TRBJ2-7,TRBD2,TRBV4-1,TGCGCCAGCAGCCACACACTCACTAGCGACTACGAGCAGTACTTC,CASSHTLTSDYEQYF
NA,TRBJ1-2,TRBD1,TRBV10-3,TGTGCCATCAAGCAGACAGGGCGCAGGGAGGGCTACACCTTC,CAIKQTGRREGYTF
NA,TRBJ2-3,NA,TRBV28,TGTGCCAGCAGTTCTCCCGGGGACACAGATACGCAGTATTTT,CASSSPGDTDTQYF
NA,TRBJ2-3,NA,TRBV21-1,TGTGCCAGCAGCTCCCTGGCCAGACTAGCGGGAGTGAAGGAGACAGATACGCAGTATTTT,CASSSLARLAGVKETDTQYF
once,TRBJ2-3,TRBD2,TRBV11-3,TGTGCCAGCAGCTTAGGGGAGGGAGACACAGATACGCAGTATTTT,CASSLGEGDTDTQYF
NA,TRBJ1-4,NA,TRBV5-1,TGCGCCAGCAGCTTGAATTCAGGGAATGAAAAACTGTTTTTT,CASSLNSGNEKLFF
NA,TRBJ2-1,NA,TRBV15,TGTGCCACCAGCAGAGGCGCAGCAGGGGTCAATGAGCAGTTCTTC,CATSRGAAGVNEQFF
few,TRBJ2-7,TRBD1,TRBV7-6,TGTGCCAGCAGCCCCCGGGACAGATTCTACGAGCAGTACTTC,CASSPRDRFYEQYF
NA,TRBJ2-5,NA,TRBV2,TGTGCCAGCGGGAGATACCAAGAGACCCAGTACTTC,CASGRYQETQYF
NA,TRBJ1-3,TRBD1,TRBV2,TGTGCCAGCAGTCCTCAGGGGGCGGAGTACACCATATATTTT,CASSPQGAEYTIYF
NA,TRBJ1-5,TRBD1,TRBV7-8,TGTGCCAGCAGCGCAAACAGGGGGCCCAGTCAGCCCCAGCATTTT,CASSANRGPSQPQHF
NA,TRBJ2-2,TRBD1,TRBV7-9,TGTGCCAGCAGCTCCGACAGGGGCGGGGAGCTGTTTTTT,CASSSDRGGELFF
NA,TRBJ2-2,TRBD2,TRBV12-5,TGTGCTAGTGGTTTGGTAGCTAAGACCGAAAGTTTAGCGGGGGGCGGCACCGGGGAGCTGTTTTTT,CASGLVAKTESLAGGGTGELFF
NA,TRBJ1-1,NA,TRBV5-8,TGTGCCAGCAGCTTGGGTAGGGGAACTGAAGCTTTCTTT,CASSLGRGTEAFF
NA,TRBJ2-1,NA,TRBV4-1,TGCGCCAGCAGCCAAGATGGGCGCGATTACAATGAGCAGTTCTTC,CASSQDGRDYNEQFF
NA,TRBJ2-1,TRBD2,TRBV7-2,TGTGCCAGCAGCTTTGTGGCTAGCGGGAGGGACTCCTACAATGAGCAGTTCTTC,CASSFVASGRDSYNEQFF
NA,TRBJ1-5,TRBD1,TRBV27,TGTGCCAGCAGTCAGGACAGGGGTAATCAGCCCCAGCATTTT,CASSQDRGNQPQHF
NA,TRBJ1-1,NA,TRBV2,TGTGCCAGCAGTGAGCCCGGGAATACTAACACTGAAGCTTTCTTT,CASSEPGNTNTEAFF
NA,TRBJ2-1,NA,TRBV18,TGTGCCAGCTCACCCCCGGTTCCTAGGATTCCCTACAATGAGCAGTTCTTC,CASSPPVPRIPYNEQFF
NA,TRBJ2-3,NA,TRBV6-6,TGTGCCAGCAGCACAACCATTTCAGATACGCAGTATTTT,CASSTTISDTQYF
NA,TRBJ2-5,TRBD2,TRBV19,TGTGCCAGTAGTCTGGGACTAGCGGGAGTTGAGACCCAGTACTTC,CASSLGLAGVETQYF
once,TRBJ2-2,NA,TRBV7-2,TGTGCCAGCAGCGGTAGCTACAACAACGCCGGGGAGCTGTTTTTT,CASSGSYNNAGELFF
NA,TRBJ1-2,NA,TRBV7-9,TGTGCCAGCAGCTTAGAACATTCTGGCTACACCTTC,CASSLEHSGYTF
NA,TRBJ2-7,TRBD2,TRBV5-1,TGCGCCAGCAGCTTGGAACCTAGCGGACTTTACGAGCAGTACTTC,CASSLEPSGLYEQYF
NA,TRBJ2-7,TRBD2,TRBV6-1,TGTGCCAGCAGTGTCCGGGACTACCCCTACGAGCAGTACTTC,CASSVRDYPYEQYF
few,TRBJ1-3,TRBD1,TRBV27,TGTGCCAGCAGTTCAAGGGACAGGGTCGGTGGAAACACCATATATTTT,CASSSRDRVGGNTIYF
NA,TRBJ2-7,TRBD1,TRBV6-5,TGTGCCAGCAGTAATCGCGCGACAGGGAACCACGAGCAGTACTTC,CASSNRATGNHEQYF
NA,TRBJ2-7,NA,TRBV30,TGTGCCTGGGGTGACAGCTACGAGCAGTACTTC,CAWGDSYEQYF
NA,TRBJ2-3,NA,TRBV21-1,TGTGCCAGCACCCCAAATCGGCTAGCGGGGAACACAGATACGCAGTATTTT,CASTPNRLAGNTDTQYF
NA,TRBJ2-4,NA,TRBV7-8,TGTGCCAGCAGCCCTGCAAATCGGGGTGTAGCCAAAAACATTCAGTACTTC,CASSPANRGVAKNIQYF
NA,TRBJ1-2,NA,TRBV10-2,TGCGCCAGCAGTGAGGGAGCGTACGCCAACTATGGCTACACCTTC,CASSEGAYANYGYTF
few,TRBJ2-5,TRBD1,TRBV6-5,TGTGCCAGCAACCGACAGGGTTCAGAGACCCAGTACTTC,CASNRQGSETQYF
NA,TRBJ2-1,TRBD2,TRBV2,TGTGCCAGCGGTGAGCGGGATGCATACAATGAGCAGTTCTTC,CASGERDAYNEQFF
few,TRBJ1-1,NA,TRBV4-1,TGCGCCAGCAGCCATGGCGGGACGGCGAACACTGAAGCTTTCTTT,CASSHGGTANTEAFF
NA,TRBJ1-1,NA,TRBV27,TGTGCCAGCAGTTTAAGGGGCGTTGAAGCTTTCTTT,CASSLRGVEAFF
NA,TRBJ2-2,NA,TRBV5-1,TGCGCCAGCACCCTCAGGGGCGCAGCCGGGGAGCTGTTTTTT,CASTLRGAAGELFF
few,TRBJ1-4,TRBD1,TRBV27,TGTGCCAGCAGGACTTCAGGGGGAGAAAAACTGTTTTTT,CASRTSGGEKLFF
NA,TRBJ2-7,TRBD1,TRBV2,TGTGCCAGCAGTGACCCCGGACAGGGCCTTTCCTACGAGCAGTACTTC,CASSDPGQGLSYEQYF
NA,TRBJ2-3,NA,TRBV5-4,TGTGCCAGCAGCTTGGGCGGAGGAGCCCGCCATTTCACAGATACGCAGTATTTT,CASSLGGGARHFTDTQYF
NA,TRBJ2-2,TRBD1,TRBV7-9,TGTGCCAGCAGCCCCAATGCAGGGGGCCTTACCATCACCGGGGAGCTGTTTTTT,CASSPNAGGLTITGELFF
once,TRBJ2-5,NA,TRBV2,TGTGCCAGCAGTGTCGGGGAACGGACCCAGTACTTC,CASSVGERTQYF
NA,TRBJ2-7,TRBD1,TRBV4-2,TGTGCCAGCAGCCAAGAATGGGGACAGGGACACTCCTACGAGCAGTACTTC,CASSQEWGQGHSYEQYF
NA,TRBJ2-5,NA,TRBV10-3,TGTGCCATCAGTGAGAAGGGGGGGGGCGAACAAGAGACCCAGTACTTC,CAISEKGGGEQETQYF
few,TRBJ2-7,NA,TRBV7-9,TGTGCCAGCAGCTTACTTAGCGGACCCTACGAGCAGTACTTC,CASSLLSGPYEQYF
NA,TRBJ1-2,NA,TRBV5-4,TGTGCCAGCAGCTTGGTACCCCCTGAGAACTATGGCTACACCTTC,CASSLVPPENYGYTF
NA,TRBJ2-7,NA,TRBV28,TGTGCCAGCAGTTTAGTCCTAAGGGGGAGCTCCTACGAGCAGTACTTC,CASSLVLRGSSYEQYF
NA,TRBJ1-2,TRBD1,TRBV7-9,TGTGCCAGCAGCTCACAGGGGAGCTATGGCTACACCTTC,CASSSQGSYGYTF
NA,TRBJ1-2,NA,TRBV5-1,TGCGCCAGCAGCCGAACCGGACAGCTAAGTAATAACTATGGCTACACCTTC,CASSRTGQLSNNYGYTF
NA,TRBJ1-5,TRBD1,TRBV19,TGTGCCAGTACCCGGACAGGGGGCAATCAGCCCCAGCATTTT,CASTRTGGNQPQHF
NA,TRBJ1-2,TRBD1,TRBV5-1,TGCGCCAGCAGCTTGGGGACAGGCCTTCGGGATGGCTACACCTTC,CASSLGTGLRDGYTF
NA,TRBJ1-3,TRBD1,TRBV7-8,TGTGCCAGCAGCTTAGCATCCTCCCCGGGACAGGGAAACACCATATATTTT,CASSLASSPGQGNTIYF